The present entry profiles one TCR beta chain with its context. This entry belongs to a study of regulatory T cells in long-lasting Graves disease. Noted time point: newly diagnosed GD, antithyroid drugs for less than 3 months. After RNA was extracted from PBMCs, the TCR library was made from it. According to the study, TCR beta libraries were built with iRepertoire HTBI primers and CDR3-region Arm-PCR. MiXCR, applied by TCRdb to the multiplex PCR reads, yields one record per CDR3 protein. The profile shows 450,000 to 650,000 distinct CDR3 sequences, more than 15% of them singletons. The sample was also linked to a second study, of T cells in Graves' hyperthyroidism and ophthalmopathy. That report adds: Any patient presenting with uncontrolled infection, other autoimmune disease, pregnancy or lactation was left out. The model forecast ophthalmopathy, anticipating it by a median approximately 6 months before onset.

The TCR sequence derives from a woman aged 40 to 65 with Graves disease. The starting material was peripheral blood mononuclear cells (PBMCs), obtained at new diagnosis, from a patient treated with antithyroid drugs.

The CDR3 loop reads CSARDRLGLAVETQYF. DNA of the CDR3: TGCAGTGCTAGAGATCGGCTTGGACTAGCGGTCGAGACCCAGTACTTC. V and J are TRBV20-1 and TRBJ2-5; 10 nucleotides agree with TRBD2. V dropped 0 bases and J dropped 5; count of bases not matched to a gene: 9. The CDR3 runs to 16 residues. Germline V gene lookup returns CDR1 DFQATT and CDR2 SNEGSKA (reference sequence).